The 5 T cell receptor beta chains presented below share a single source sample, sequenced in a study of shared T cell receptors in the human thymus. Measured with immunoSEQ multiplex PCR; TCRdb has only the in-frame clones, and not every one. The data show roughly 410,000 clones, approximately 95% seen once. The sample comprised thymocytes. All receptors come from a human donor.

The chain recombines TRBV7-2 with TRBJ1-2; no definite D call. This CDR3 spans 13 amino acids. V gave up 1 base and J gave up 4 bases, with 7 bases separating them. Germline CDR1 SGHTA, CDR2 FQGNSA. The CDR3 reads CASSLGRAYGYTF. The CDR3 DNA reads TGTGCCAGCAGCTTAGGACGGGCCTATGGCTACACCTTC. Together with reference TRBV7-2 and TRBJ1-2, the CDR3 gives the full variable domain: GAGVSQSPSNKVTEKGKDVELRCDPISGHTALYWYRQSLGQGLEFLIYFQGNSAPDKSGLPSDRFSAERTGGSVSTLTIQRTQQEDSAVYLCASSLGRAYGYTFGSGTRLTVV.

The chain carries TRBV6-5 and TRBJ2-7, with D perhaps assigned TRBD1 or TRBD2 (5 bases each). V lost 2 bases and J lost 6, with 8 bases in between. Germline loops: CDR1 MNHEY, CDR2 SVGAGI. The CDR3 is 12 residues long. The chain's CDR3 is CASSYPGAEQYF. The CDR3 DNA sequence: TGTGCCAGCAGTTACCCCGGGGCCGAGCAGTACTTC.

The V and J genes are TRBV5-6 and TRBJ2-7, with unresolved D. Germline V gene sequence: CDR1 SGHDT, CDR2 YYEEEE. The germline V and J ends were trimmed by 3 bases and 6 bases, with 16 bases remaining between them. This CDR3 region has 14 residues. The CDR3 loop reads CASSSKTFPCEQYF. CDR3 nucleotides: TGTGCCAGCAGCTCCAAGACCTTTCCCTGCGAGCAGTACTTC.

J is TRBJ2-4 and V is TRBV10-3, with D perhaps TRBD2 (7 bases). The CDR3 is made up of 15 amino acids. CDR1 is ENHRY and CDR2 is SYGVKD in the germline V gene. Trimming took 0 bases from V and 7 from J, leaving 13 bases between them. The CDR3 region is CAISESGGGGNIQYF. CDR3 coding DNA: TGTGCCATCAGTGAGTCAGGAGGGGGGGGTAACATTCAGTACTTC.

This chain links TRBV28 with TRBJ1-1; D unclear. The V gene's germline CDR1 is MDHEN and CDR2 SYDVKM. The CDR3 contains 14 residues. V lost 3 bases, J lost 9 bases, and 17 bases lay in between. The CDR3 DNA reads TGTGCCAGCAGTTTTGTCCACACCTACTTTAAAGCTTTCTTT. This translates into CASSFVHTYFKAFF.